This T cell receptor beta chain was identified during a study of shared clonotypes between healthy human individuals. The data were produced by immunoSEQ multiplex PCR, yet TCRdb's version contains in-frame clones alone and is incomplete. The table shows 1,400,000 or so clones, with less than 99% occurring only once. Looked up from germline, CDR1 is MRHNA and CDR2 is SNTAGT. This CDR3 comprises 14 residues. Trimming removed 2 bases from V and 1 base from J, with 6 bases in between. The source of this sequence is a young man in good health. Sequencing was performed on naive CD4+ T cells sorted from blood. Described subset: CD45RA+ positively selected. The chain is built from TRBV6-4 and TRBJ2-4; no firm D call. The DNA for the CDR3 is TGTGCCAGCAGTGACGAAACGGCCAAAAACATTCAGTACTTC. Its protein product is CASSDETAKNIQYF.